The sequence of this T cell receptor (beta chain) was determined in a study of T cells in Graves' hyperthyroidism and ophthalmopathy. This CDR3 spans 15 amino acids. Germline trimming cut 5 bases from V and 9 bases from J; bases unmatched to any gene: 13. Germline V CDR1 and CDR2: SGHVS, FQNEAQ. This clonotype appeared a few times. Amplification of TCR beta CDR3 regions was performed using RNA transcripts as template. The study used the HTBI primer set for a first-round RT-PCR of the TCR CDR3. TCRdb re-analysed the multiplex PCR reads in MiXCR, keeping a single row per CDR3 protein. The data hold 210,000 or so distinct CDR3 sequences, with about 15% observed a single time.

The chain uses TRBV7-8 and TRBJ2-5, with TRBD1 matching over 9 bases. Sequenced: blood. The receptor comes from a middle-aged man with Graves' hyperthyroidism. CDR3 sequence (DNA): TGTGCCAGCAGCCCCCGTCGGACAGGGGAATTGGCCCAGTACTTC. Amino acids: CASSPRRTGELAQYF.